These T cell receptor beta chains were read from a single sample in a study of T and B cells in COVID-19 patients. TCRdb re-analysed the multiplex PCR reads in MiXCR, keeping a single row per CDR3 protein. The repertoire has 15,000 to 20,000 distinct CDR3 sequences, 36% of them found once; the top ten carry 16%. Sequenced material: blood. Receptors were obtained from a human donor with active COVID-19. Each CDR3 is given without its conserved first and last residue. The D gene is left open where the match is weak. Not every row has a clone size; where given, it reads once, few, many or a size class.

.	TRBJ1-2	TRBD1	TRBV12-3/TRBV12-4	ASSRQGVNYGYT
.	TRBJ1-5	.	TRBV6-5	ASSYSPMGVPQH
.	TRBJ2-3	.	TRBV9	ASSVVSSLYADTQY
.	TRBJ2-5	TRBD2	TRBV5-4	ASSKGTSGEQETQY
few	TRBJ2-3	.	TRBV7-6	ASSLALQSTDTQY
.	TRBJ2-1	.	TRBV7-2	ASSLVGLAYNEQF
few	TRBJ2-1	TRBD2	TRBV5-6	ASSLDRAGAYNEQF
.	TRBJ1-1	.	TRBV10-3	AISESRGPNTEAF
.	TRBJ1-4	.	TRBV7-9	ASSLGGFDEKLF
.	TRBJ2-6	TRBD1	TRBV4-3	ASSQEGDRAGANVLT
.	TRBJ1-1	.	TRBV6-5	ASSYAMGVGRVTEAF
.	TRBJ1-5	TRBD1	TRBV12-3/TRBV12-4	ASSWTGELNQPQH
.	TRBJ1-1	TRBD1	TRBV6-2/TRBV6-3	ASSYSTGQGTEAF
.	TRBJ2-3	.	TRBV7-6	ASSLWEGGATQY
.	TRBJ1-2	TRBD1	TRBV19	ASRIPSTGENGYT
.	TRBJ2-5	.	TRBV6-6	ASSYLRGSNQETQY
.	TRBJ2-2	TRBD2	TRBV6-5	ASTRTSGLGELF
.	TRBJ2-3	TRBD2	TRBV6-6	ASSYITSGGASDTQY
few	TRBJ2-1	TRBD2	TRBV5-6	ASSLAVGGSNEQF
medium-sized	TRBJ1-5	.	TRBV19	ASSIGRPNNQPQH
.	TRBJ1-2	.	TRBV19	ASSIRGGIYGYT
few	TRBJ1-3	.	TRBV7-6	ASNDLGNTIY
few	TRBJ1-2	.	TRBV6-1	ASSSGPRIYGYT
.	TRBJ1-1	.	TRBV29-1	SVEGAVNRNEAF
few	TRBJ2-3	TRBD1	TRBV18	ASSPGTGGRTDTQY
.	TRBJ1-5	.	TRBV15	ATSRDAGEEQPQH
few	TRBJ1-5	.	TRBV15	ATSRGGTQPQH
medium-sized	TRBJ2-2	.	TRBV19	ASTLWTSNTGELF
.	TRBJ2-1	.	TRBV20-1	SAIKGGKDEQF